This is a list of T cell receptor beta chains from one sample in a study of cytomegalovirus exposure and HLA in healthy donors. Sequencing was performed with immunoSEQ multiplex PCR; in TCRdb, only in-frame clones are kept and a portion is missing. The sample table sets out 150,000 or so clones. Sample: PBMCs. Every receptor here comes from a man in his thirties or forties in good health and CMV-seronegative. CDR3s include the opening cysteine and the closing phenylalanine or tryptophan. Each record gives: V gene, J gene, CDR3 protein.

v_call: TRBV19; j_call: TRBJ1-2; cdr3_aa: CASSFLPGLDYGYTF
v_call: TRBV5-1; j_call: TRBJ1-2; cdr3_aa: CASSLSSTGNGYTF
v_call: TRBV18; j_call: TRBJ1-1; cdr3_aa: CASSLNRGDTEAFF
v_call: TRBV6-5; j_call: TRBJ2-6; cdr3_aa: CAIRTGGAGANVLTF
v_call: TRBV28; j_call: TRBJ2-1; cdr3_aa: CASRAPSGRDYEQFF
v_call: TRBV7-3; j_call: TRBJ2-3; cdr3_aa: CASSLGGTDTDTQYF
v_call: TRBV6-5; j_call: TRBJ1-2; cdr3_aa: CASSRISGTGGTF
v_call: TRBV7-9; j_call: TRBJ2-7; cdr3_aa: CASSSTGDEQYF
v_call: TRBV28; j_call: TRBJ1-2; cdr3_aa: CASSSTGQGWGYTF
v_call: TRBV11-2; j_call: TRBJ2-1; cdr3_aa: CASSLDPSGRAGNEQFF
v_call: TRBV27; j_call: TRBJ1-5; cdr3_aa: CASRQTGLSGQPQHF
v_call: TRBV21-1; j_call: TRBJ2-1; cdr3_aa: CASSKVGRYGEREGYDEQFF
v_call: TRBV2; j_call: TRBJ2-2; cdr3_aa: CASRDRAGELFF
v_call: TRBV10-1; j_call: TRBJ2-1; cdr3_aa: CAGSEARGYNEQFF
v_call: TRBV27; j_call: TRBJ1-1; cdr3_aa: CASSREGRGTEAFF
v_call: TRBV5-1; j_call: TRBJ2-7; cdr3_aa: CASNPPGLAGTYEQYF
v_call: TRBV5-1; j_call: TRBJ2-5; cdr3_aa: CASSSLAGGPGKTQYF
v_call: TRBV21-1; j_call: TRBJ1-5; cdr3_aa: CASKLRDRSYSNQPQHF
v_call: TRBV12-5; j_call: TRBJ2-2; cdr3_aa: CASGPGTGGGELFF
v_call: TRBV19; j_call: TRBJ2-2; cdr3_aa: CASSSSWTGSNTGELFF
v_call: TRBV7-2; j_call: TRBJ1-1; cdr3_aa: CASSLARQGAEAFF
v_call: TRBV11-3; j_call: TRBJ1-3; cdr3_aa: CASSLSYSSGNTIYF
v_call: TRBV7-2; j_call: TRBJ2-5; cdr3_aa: CASGLQQTTQYF
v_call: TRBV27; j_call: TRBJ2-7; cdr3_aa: CASSLSLGDSSYEQYF
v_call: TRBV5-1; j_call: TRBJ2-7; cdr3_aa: CASRKRDMYEQYF
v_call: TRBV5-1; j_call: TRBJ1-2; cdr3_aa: CASSDPGQGNYGYTF
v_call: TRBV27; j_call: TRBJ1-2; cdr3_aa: CASSPQGSYGYTF
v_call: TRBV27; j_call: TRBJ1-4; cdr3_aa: CASSATGTNNEKLFF
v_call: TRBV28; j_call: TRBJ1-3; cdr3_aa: CASSLAGARGNTIYF
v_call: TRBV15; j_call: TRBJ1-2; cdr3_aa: CATNTGRDTSDGYTF
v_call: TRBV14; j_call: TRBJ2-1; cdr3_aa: CASSHPPRRDKARNEQFF
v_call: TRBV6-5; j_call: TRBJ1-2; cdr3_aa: CASSPNGVDYGYTF
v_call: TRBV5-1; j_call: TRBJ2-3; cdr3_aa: CASSSLTTGTDTQYF
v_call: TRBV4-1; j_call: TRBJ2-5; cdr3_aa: CASSQGGGVVRETQYF
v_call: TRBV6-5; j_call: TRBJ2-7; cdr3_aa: CASSYQLAGNEQYF
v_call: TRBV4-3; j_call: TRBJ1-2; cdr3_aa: CASSLQTGDYGYTF
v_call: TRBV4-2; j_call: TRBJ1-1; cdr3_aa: CASSRGRVMGITEAFF
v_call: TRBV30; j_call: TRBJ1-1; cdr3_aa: CAWSVGTEAFF
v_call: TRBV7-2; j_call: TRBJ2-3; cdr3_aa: CASSPRGRTTDTQYF
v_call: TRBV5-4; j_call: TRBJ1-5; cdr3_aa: CASSGGFNQPQHF
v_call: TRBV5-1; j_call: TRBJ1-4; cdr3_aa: CASSLKGARTNEKLFF
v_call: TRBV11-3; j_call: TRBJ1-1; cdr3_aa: CASIPGQGAGFGKAFF
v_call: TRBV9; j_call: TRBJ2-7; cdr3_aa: CASSVAGTGGYEQYF
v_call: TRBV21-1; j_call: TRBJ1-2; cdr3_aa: CASSKDQGLCYGYTF
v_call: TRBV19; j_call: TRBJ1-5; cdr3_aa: CASQSGAVNNQPQHF
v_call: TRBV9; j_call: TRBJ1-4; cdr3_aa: CASSVAGGTGAMEKLFF
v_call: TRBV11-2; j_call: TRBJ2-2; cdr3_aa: CASSHGQGAETGELFF
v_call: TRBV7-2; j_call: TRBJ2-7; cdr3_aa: CASSFPGYEQYF
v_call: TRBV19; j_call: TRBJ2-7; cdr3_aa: CASSQGDEQYF
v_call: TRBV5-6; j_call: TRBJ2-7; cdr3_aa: CASSFGTGQGAGEYF
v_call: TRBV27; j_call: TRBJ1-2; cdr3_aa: CASSRQGSGYTF